This TCR beta chain was captured by sequencing in a study of response to subunit inactivated influenza vaccine. Overall study findings and caveats: After each seasonal influenza vaccination, few new T cells are recruited, the authors suggested.

This clonotype appeared a few times. Its antigen is undetermined. This CDR3 comprises 15 residues. With 2 bases clipped from V and 6 bases from J, the junction kept 6 bases outside the gene matches. Germline assignment: CDR1 GTSNPN and CDR2 SVGIG (reference sequence). A single record per CDR3 protein comes from TCRdb applying MiXCR to the RT-PCR reads. Of hundreds of thousands of distinct CDR3 sequences listed, about 14% are singletons. The genes are TRBV30 and TRBJ2-3; 12 bases align to TRBD2. This receptor was obtained from a man aged 45-65 years who received an inactivated influenza vaccine. The material was PBMCs from blood, obtained around 14 days before vaccination. This chain's CDR3 is CAWSQTSGGLDTQYF. The CDR3 coding sequence is TGTGCCTGGAGTCAGACTAGCGGGGGTCTGGATACGCAGTATTTT.